This TCR beta chain was obtained from a study of Ad26.COV2.S vaccination and SARS-CoV-2 variants. Study-level points and caveats: Substantial breadth was reportedly displayed by spike-specific CD8+ and CD4+ T cell responses after vaccination.

Treatment of the sample: 15 to 20 received Ad26.COV2.S at low or high dose, single or two shots; roughly five received placebo; per-sample allocation not given. Collection of the samples took place on day 63 after the first injection of vaccine or placebo. Turning to this clone: Its specificity is not known.

Repertoires were generated with immunoSEQ multiplex PCR, while TCRdb's copy carries only in-frame clones and drops some. The sample includes approximately 420,000 clones, around 85% seen only once; the top ten take roughly 3%. This clonotype was sampled from a person aged 18-65 years who received the Ad26.COV2.S COVID-19 vaccine or a placebo. The specimen was peripheral blood, collected in a trial of Ad26.COV2.S vaccine versus placebo.

The CDR3 sequence: CATSRVGAEAFF. DNA of the CDR3: TGTGCCACCAGCAGAGTTGGAGCTGAAGCTTTCTTT. This chain links TRBV15 with TRBJ1-1; D unresolved. This CDR3 has 12 amino acids. Trimming pared 1 base from V and 6 bases from J, leaving 6 bases between. Germline values: CDR1 LNHNV, CDR2 YYDKDF (reference sequence).